Below, one TCR beta chain is given with its context. In the authors' methods: Amplified reference gene primers provided the basis for estimating nucleated cell counts. TCRdb's copy holds only in-frame clones and misses some; the assay was immunoSEQ multiplex PCR. That table gives V, J and clone size, and the DNA gave D and trimming. The sample consists of a few hundred thousand clones, over 70% of them appearing once. The sample belongs to a study of blood T cell repertoires in COVID-19. Whole-study context: T cells, B-cell-depleted T cells, or PBMCs supplied cDNA or gDNA.

The CDR3 has 15 residues. CDR1 is MNHEY, CDR2 SVGAGI, per germline. V dropped 0 bases and J dropped 5 bases, with 11 bases sitting between them. The J gene is TRBJ1-3, the V gene TRBV6-5; D gene uncertain. This sequence was found in a woman older than 75 with acute or convalescent COVID-19. The sequenced sample was peripheral blood. The CDR3 DNA sequence: TGTGCCAGCAGTTACTCGGCCGGAGGAAGAAACACCATATATTTT. This gives the protein CASSYSAGGRNTIYF.